These T cell receptor beta chains were read from a single sample in a study of Tregs in tolerant kidney transplant recipients. The antigens for these receptors are not known. The table came from immunoSEQ multiplex PCR; TCRdb's copy has only in-frame clones and leaves some out. The repertoire holds more than 4,000 clones, almost 40% seen once, with about 6% in the top ten. The sample was CD8+ T cells from blood cultured with allogeneic cells. All receptors derive from a human donor in good health. Each CDR3 is given with its conserved first and last residue. Fields, in order: V gene, J gene, clone size, CDR3 length, CDR3 protein. Only part of the rows carry a size: once, few, many, or a class if the clone is expanded.

TRBV9,TRBJ1-2,medium-sized,16,CASSVPKGQLPGIGSF
TRBV21-1,TRBJ2-1,-,17,CASSKREIGTDNNKQFF
TRBV19,TRBJ2-1,-,17,CASSIDPGLAPVNEQFF
TRBV11-2,TRBJ2-3,few,14,CASSLAFGTDTQYF
TRBV4-3,TRBJ1-2,-,14,CASSQDWAGYGYTF
TRBV13,TRBJ2-7,many,15,CASSIRTGFRDEQYF
TRBV9,TRBJ2-1,medium-sized,14,CASSVSSLDNEQFF
TRBV10-3,TRBJ2-7,medium-sized,15,CAISEPEFSSYEQYF
TRBV11-2,TRBJ2-7,medium-sized,14,CASSLGGDAYEQYF
TRBV6-6,TRBJ1-5,many,13,CASSYSLAQPQHF
TRBV7-3,TRBJ2-7,few,14,CASNEEGMIYEQYF
TRBV4-1,TRBJ2-7,few,14,CASSQGISGYEQYF
TRBV27,TRBJ1-2,medium-sized,15,CASSPSGGRRDGYTF